Listed here is a single TCR beta chain. Antigen unknown. This sample is drawn from a study of blood T cells in healthy people across ages. Primers used in a second PCR of about 6 to 12 cycles were a sample-barcoded 5' primer and a J-beta primer mix. TCRdb passed the 5' RACE reads through MiXCR, listing each CDR3 protein once. The data show approximately 2,000,000 distinct CDR3 sequences, roughly two fifths seen once. General observations from the study: TCR beta diversity per million T cells fell roughly linearly with age. Nothing was known about donor CMV status, and this possibly confounded expanded clonotype changes. From one million sequenced T cells, diversity estimates were lower bounds. Unsorted PBMCs ruled out conclusive naive versus antigen-experienced comparison.

Source material: blood. This receptor was obtained from a human donor in good health.

CDR3 in DNA: TGCGCCAGCAGCTGGGGGACAGGCCGGGATGAAAAACTGTTTTTT. Protein product: CASSWGTGRDEKLFF. The V gene is TRBV5-1, the J gene TRBJ1-4; 8 nucleotides align to TRBD1. Germline CDR1 SGHRS, CDR2 YFSETQ. The V and J ends lost 3 bases and 6 bases, in that order; junction bases with no gene match: 7. This CDR3 is 15 amino acids long. The variable domain in full, with the rest retrieved from reference TRBV5-1 and TRBJ1-4, is KAGVTQTPRYLIKTRGQQVTLSCSPISGHRSVSWYQQTPGQGLQFLFEYFSETQRNKGNFPGRFSGRQFSNSRSEMNVSTLELGDSALYLCASSWGTGRDEKLFFGSGTQLSVL.